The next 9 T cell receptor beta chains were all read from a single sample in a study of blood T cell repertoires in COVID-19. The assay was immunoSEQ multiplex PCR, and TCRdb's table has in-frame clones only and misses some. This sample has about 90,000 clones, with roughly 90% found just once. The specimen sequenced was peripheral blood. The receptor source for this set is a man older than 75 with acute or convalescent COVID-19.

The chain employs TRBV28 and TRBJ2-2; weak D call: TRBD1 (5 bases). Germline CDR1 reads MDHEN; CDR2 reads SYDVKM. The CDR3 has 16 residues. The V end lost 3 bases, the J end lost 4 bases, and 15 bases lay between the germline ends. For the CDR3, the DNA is TGTGCCAGCAGTTTCAGCCAGTCAGGGTTCACCGGGGAGCTGTTTTTT. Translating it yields CASSFSQSGFTGELFF.

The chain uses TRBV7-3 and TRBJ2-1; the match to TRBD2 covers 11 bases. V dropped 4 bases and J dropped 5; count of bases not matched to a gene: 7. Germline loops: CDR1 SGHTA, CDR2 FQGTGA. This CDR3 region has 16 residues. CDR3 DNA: TGTGCCAGCAGCTCGACTAGCGGGGCGGGGGACAATGAGCAGTTCTTC. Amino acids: CASSSTSGAGDNEQFF.

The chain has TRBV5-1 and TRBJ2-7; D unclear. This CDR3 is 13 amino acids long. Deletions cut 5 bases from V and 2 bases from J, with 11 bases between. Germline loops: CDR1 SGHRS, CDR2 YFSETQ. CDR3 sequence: CASSHDSAYEQYF. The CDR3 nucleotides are TGCGCCAGCAGTCACGACTCGGCCTACGAGCAGTACTTC.

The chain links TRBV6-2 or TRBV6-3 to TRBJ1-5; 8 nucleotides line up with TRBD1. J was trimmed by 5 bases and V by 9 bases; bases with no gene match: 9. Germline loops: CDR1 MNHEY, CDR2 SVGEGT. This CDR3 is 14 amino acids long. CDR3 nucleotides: TGTGCCAGTAGCTATCAGGGGGCCGATCAGCCCCAGCATTTT. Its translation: CASSYQGADQPQHF.

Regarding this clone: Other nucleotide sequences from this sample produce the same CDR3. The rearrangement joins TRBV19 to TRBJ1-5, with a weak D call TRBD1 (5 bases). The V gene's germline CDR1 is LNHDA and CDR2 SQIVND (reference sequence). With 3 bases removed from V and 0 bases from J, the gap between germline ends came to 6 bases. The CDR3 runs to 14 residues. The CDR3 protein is CASSIQGSNQPQHF. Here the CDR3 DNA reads TGTGCCAGTAGTATTCAGGGTAGCAATCAGCCCCAGCATTTT.

The CDR3 loop reads CASSLELPDRAGNEQFF. CDR3 DNA sequence: TGTGCCAGCAGCTTAGAACTGCCGGACCGAGCGGGCAATGAGCAGTTCTTC. The rearrangement joins TRBV7-6 to TRBJ2-1; D perhaps matches TRBD2 (6 bases). Germline assignment: CDR1 SGHVS and CDR2 FNYEAQ. This CDR3 comprises 17 residues. The ends were cut back, 1 base at V and 6 bases at J, with 19 bases in the middle.

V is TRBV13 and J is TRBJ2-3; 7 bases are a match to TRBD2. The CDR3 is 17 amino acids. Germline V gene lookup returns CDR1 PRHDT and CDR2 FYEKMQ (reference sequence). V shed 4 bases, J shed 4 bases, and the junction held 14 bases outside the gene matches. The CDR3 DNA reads TGTGCCAGCAGCTCCTCCCGAGCTAGCGGAACATCAGATACGCAGTATTTT. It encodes CASSSSRASGTSDTQYF.

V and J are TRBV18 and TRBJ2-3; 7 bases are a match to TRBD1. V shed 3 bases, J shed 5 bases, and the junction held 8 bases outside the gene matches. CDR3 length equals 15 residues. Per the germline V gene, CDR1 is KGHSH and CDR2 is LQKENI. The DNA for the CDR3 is TGTGCCAGCTCACCGAGCAGACCAGGGGGAGATACGCAGTATTTT. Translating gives CASSPSRPGGDTQYF.

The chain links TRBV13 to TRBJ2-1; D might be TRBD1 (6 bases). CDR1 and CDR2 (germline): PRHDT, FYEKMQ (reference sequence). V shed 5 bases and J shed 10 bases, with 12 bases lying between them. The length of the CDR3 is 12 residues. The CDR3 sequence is CASSTRGREQFF. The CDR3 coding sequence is TGTGCCAGCAGCACCAGGGGACGAGAGCAGTTCTTC.